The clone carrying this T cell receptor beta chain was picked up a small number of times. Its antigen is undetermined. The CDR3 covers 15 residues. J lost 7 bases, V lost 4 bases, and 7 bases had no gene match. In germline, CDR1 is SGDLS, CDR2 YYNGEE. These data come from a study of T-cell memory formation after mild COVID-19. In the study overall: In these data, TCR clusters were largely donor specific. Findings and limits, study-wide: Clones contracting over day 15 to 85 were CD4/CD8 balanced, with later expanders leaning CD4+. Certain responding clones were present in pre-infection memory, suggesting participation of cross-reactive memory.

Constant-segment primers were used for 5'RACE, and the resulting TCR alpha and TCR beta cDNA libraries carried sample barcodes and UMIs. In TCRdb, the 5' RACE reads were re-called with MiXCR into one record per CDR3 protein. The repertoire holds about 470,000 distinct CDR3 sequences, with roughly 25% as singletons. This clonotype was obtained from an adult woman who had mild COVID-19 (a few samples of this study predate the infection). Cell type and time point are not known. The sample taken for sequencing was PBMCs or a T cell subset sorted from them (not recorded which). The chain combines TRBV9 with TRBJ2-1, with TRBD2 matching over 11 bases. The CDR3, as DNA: TGTGCCAGCAGCCAAGGCACTAGCGGGAGAAATGAGCAGTTCTTC. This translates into CASSQGTSGRNEQFF.